This TCR beta chain was found in a study of glioma-infiltrating T cells after dendritic cell vaccination. Fresh-frozen tumor tissue and more than two years of survival data were available for all. The PCR used 60 V beta and 13 J beta primers. The table came from immunoSEQ multiplex PCR; TCRdb's copy has only in-frame clones and leaves some out. The sample includes 90,000 to 100,000 clones, roughly three quarters seen only once; the top ten take approximately 5.9%. This clonotype was obtained from a human donor with glioblastoma. Sequencing was performed on blood, taken before dendritic cell vaccination.

The CDR3 loop reads CASSLANRLAGGQGEQFF. CDR3 in DNA: TGTGCCAGCAGCTTGGCCAATAGACTAGCGGGAGGGCAGGGCGAGCAGTTCTTC. The genes are TRBV7-6 and TRBJ2-1, with 14 bases aligning to TRBD2. Germline CDR1 reads SGHVS; CDR2 reads FNYEAQ. This CDR3 contains 18 residues. The ends lost 3 bases at V and 10 bases at J; junction bases unmatched: 14.